The TCR beta chain described here comes from a study of human T cells and chemical hapten exposure. TCRdb fed the RACE reads into MiXCR, producing one record per CDR3 protein. The sample records approximately 400,000 distinct CDR3 sequences, roughly 5% being singletons. This clonotype was found a few times. The time point is: patch test 1, 2 weeks after DPC sensitization. Stated treatment: therapeutic diphenylcyclopropenone sensitization with weekly scalp DPC. The clonotype originates from a woman aged 45-65 years with alopecia areata. Some clones in this sample may be carry-over from other donors' samples. Sequences were derived from whole blood, sampled in connection with sensitization to the hapten diphenylcyclopropenone (DPC).

The CDR3 reads CSVTQGRDQPQHF. In DNA form, the CDR3 reads TGCAGCGTTACGCAGGGAAGGGATCAGCCCCAGCATTTT. The chain joins TRBV29-1 to TRBJ1-5, with D tentatively TRBD1 (5 bases). CDR1 and CDR2 from the germline V gene are SQVTM and ANQGSEA. Trimming pared 5 bases from V and 5 bases from J, leaving 13 bases between. The CDR3 is 13 residues long.